These 22 T cell receptor beta chains came from one sample sequenced in a study of neurological immune-mediated disorders. TCRdb used MiXCR to reprocess the 5' RACE reads, holding one entry per CDR3 protein. The sample records 50,000 to 75,000 distinct CDR3 sequences, roughly 12% being singletons. Sequenced input: PBMCs. The receptors derive from a woman aged 60-70 years with HTLV-1-associated myelopathy (HAM/TSP).

In this sample, this clonotype turned up a few times. A much larger clone differs by one base, so this may be a read error. The V gene is TRBV5-5, the J gene TRBJ2-1; D gene unclear. The germline CDR1 and CDR2 sequences are SGHKS and YYEKEE (reference sequence). V shed 0 bases and J shed 10 bases, with 11 bases lying between them. The CDR3 sequence is 13 residues long. CDR3 sequence reads: CASSLGPSIEQFF. Written as DNA, the CDR3 is TGTGCCAGCAGCTTGGGCCCTAGTATCGAGCAGTTCTTC.

This clonotype was detected ten times or more. The V gene is TRBV4-1, the J gene TRBJ2-5; D gene unclear. CDR1 and CDR2 from the germline V gene are MGHRA and YSYEKL. CDR3 length: 13 residues. V lost 4 bases and J 2 bases, leaving 8 bases between the germline ends. This chain's CDR3 is CASSPLPQETQYF. The DNA of the CDR3 is TGCGCCAGCAGCCCTCTTCCGCAAGAGACCCAGTACTTC.

This clonotype was observed at least ten times. The chain recombines TRBV18 with TRBJ1-3; D is perhaps TRBD1 (5 bases). Trimming cost V 5 bases and J 0 bases, with 11 bases left between them. The CDR3 spans 15 residues. From germline, CDR1 is KGHSH and CDR2 LQKENI. The CDR3 region is CASSTSGTSGNTIYF. The CDR3 nucleotides read TGTGCCAGCTCAACTTCCGGGACCTCTGGAAACACCATATATTTT.

This clonotype was detected ten times or more. The chain employs TRBV12-3 or TRBV12-4 and TRBJ2-5; 13 bases are a match to TRBD2. The CDR3 consists of 15 residues. With 6 bases clipped from V and 6 bases from J, the junction kept 7 bases outside the gene matches. The CDR3 spells CASSPTSGRVKTQYF. The CDR3 DNA reads TGTGCCAGCAGCCCTACTAGCGGGAGGGTAAAGACCCAGTACTTC.

This clonotype was counted many times. This sequence joins TRBV29-1 and TRBJ1-1; D uncertain. The germline V and J ends were trimmed by 5 bases and 0 bases, with 13 bases remaining between them. The CDR3 is made up of 14 amino acids. Per germline, CDR1 SQVTM and CDR2 ANQGSEA. CDR3 nucleotide sequence: TGCAGCGTTCGGAAATCGGGGATGAACACTGAAGCTTTCTTT. Protein: CSVRKSGMNTEAFF.

This clonotype was found many times. This CDR3 reads CASSWNRGPPEETQYF. For the CDR3, the DNA is TGTGCCAGCAGTTGGAACAGGGGGCCGCCCGAAGAGACCCAGTACTTC. The chain recombines TRBV27 with TRBJ2-5; 9 bases map to TRBD1. The CDR3 is 16 residues long. The germline gives CDR1 MNHEY, CDR2 SMNVEV (reference sequence). The V gene end was trimmed by 4 bases and the J gene end by 3 bases; junction bases not matched to a gene: 9.

This clonotype was found many times. The chain links TRBV6-1 to TRBJ2-1; 8 bases line up with TRBD2. The germline V gene encodes CDR1 MNHNS and CDR2 SASEGT. V lost 0 bases, J lost 6 bases, and 4 bases stayed unmatched. This CDR3 is 15 amino acids long. The CDR3 protein is CASSEALGGANEQFF. As DNA, the CDR3 is TGTGCCAGCAGTGAAGCGCTCGGGGGGGCCAATGAGCAGTTCTTC.

This clonotype has a count of ten or more. The chain joins TRBV7-2 to TRBJ1-5; tentative D call: TRBD1 (6 bases). V gave up 1 base and J gave up 6 bases, with 16 bases separating them. Germline CDR1 reads SGHTA; CDR2 reads FQGNSA. The CDR3 has 16 residues. CDR3 amino acids: CASSLGGGRVGQPQHF. In DNA form, the CDR3 reads TGTGCCAGCAGCTTAGGTGGGGGCAGGGTGGGTCAGCCCCAGCATTTT.

This clonotype was seen ten or more times. J is TRBJ2-3 and V is TRBV5-1, with D perhaps being TRBD1 or TRBD2 (5 bases each). The CDR3 covers 14 residues. V lost 1 base to trimming and J lost 2 bases, with 8 bases between them. CDR1 SGHRS and CDR2 YFSETQ come from the germline V gene. The CDR3 sequence is CASSLFGTTDTQYF. The CDR3 nucleotides are TGCGCCAGCAGCTTGTTCGGGACCACAGATACGCAGTATTTT.

In this sample, this clonotype turned up many times. The gene calls are TRBV7-8 and TRBJ1-3; the match to TRBD1 covers 7 bases. Germline assignment: CDR1 SGHVS and CDR2 FQNEAQ. V shed 0 bases and J 4 bases; nucleotides not matched to a gene: 12. CDR3 length: 18 amino acids. The CDR3 here is CASSLARSPGGSGNTIYF. In DNA form, the CDR3 reads TGTGCCAGCAGCTTAGCACGTTCCCCAGGGGGGTCAGGAAACACCATATATTTT.

This clonotype was observed at least ten times. The V gene is TRBV12-3 or TRBV12-4, the J gene TRBJ2-1; TRBD2 might be the D (6 bases). V lost 5 bases and J 6 bases, leaving 11 bases between the germline ends. This CDR3 has 13 amino acids. CDR3 loop: CASSRREINEQFF. The CDR3 DNA reads as TGTGCCAGCAGTCGCCGGGAGATCAATGAGCAGTTCTTC.

This clonotype was observed at least ten times. The V and J genes are TRBV6-2 or TRBV6-3 and TRBJ1-5; a weak D match, TRBD1 (6 bases). Looked up from germline, CDR1 is MNHEY and CDR2 is SVGEGT. V lost 2 bases to trimming and J lost 0 bases, with 14 bases between them. The CDR3 consists of 17 residues. CDR3 sequence (DNA): TGTGCCAGCAGTTACAGGACAGCTACCTATAGCAATCAGCCCCAGCATTTT. Protein sequence: CASSYRTATYSNQPQHF.

This clonotype appeared many times. The chain combines TRBV7-9 with TRBJ2-7, with no clear D. Germline assignment: CDR1 SEHNR and CDR2 FQNEAQ (reference sequence). This CDR3 is built from 11 residues. Deletions cut 5 bases from V and 4 bases from J, with 6 bases between. The CDR3 reads CASSPLYEQYF. In nucleotides, the CDR3 is TGTGCCAGCAGCCCACTTTACGAGCAGTACTTC.

This clonotype was found many times. The chain has TRBV21-1 and TRBJ2-3. TRBV21-1 is shown as a pseudogene. There are 11 residues in the CDR3. CDR3 sequence: CASCKIDTQYF. In DNA, the CDR3 is TGTGCCAGCTGTAAGATAGATACGCAGTATTTT.

This clonotype has at least ten counts. The CDR3 region is CASSLAALGLAGVGETQYF. The CDR3 DNA sequence: TGTGCCAGCAGCTTAGCGGCGCTGGGCCTAGCGGGAGTCGGAGAGACCCAGTACTTC. J is TRBJ2-5 and V is TRBV7-2, with 10 positions matching TRBD2. There are 19 residues in the CDR3. J was trimmed by 4 bases and V by 0 bases; bases with no gene match: 14. Germline V gene lookup returns CDR1 SGHTA and CDR2 FQGNSA.

This clonotype was recorded at least ten times. The chain has TRBV5-1 and TRBJ1-5; D is uncertain. Germline V CDR1 and CDR2: SGHRS, YFSETQ. This CDR3 has 14 amino acids. Trimming removed 4 bases from V and 4 bases from J, with 12 bases in between. For the CDR3, the DNA is TGCGCCAGCAGCCAGGACGGCTCTAATCAGCCCCAGCATTTT. This gives the protein CASSQDGSNQPQHF.

This clonotype was seen repeatedly, ten times or more. V gene TRBV5-1 combines with J gene TRBJ2-1; D is unclear. Germline values: CDR1 SGHRS, CDR2 YFSETQ. The CDR3 contains 11 residues. Trimming took 6 bases from V and 8 from J, leaving 9 bases between them. The CDR3, as DNA: TGCGCCAGCACCGCGGCCTATGAGCAGTTCTTC. Its translation is CASTAAYEQFF.

The rearrangement links TRBV12-3 or TRBV12-4 to TRBJ1-4; weak D call: TRBD1 (5 bases). With 9 bases removed from V and 8 bases from J, the gap between germline ends came to 19 bases. The length of the CDR3 is 14 residues. In nucleotides, the CDR3 is TGTGCCAGTAAATCGGAGAGAGGGGCAGAAAAACTGTTTTTT. Protein sequence: CASKSERGAEKLFF.

This clonotype was observed many times. Here the CDR3 DNA reads TGTGCCAGCAGCTTAACTGGGGCAAATGAAAAACTGTTTTTT. Encoded protein: CASSLTGANEKLFF. The V gene is TRBV7-9, the J gene TRBJ1-4; weak D call: TRBD1 (5 bases). The V end lost 2 bases, the J end lost 5 bases, and 9 bases lay between the germline ends. In germline, CDR1 is SEHNR, CDR2 FQNEAQ (reference sequence). The CDR3 spans 14 residues.

In its sample, this clonotype was seen many times. V usage is TRBV25-1 and J usage is TRBJ2-1; TRBD2 matches at 8 bases. V was clipped by 3 bases and J by 6 bases; unmatched bases: 7. CDR1 MGHDK and CDR2 SYGVNS come from the germline V gene. The CDR3 contains 15 residues. Written as DNA, the CDR3 is TGTGCCAGCAGTGAGCCGGGACTAGGGCTCAATGAGCAGTTCTTC. Protein sequence: CASSEPGLGLNEQFF.

This clonotype was seen at least ten times. This chain joins TRBV29-1 and TRBJ2-6, with D perhaps being TRBD1 or TRBD2 (8 bases each). V was shortened by 7 bases and J by 0 bases, with 22 bases between the two germline ends. CDR1 and CDR2 from the germline V gene are SQVTM and ANQGSEA. The CDR3 length is 18 residues. The CDR3 DNA reads as TGCAGCGCCGGGATAGCGGGACAGGAACGCTCTGGGGCCAACGTCCTGACTTTC. Amino acid sequence: CSAGIAGQERSGANVLTF.

This clonotype was counted ten times or more. The V call is TRBV12-3 or TRBV12-4, the J call TRBJ1-2; D is possibly TRBD1 (5 bases). CDR3 size: 17 residues. V was pared by 6 bases and J by 0 bases, with 20 bases between. This CDR3 is CASSEYGRSGPNYGYTF. In DNA form, the CDR3 reads TGTGCCAGCAGCGAGTACGGCAGGTCGGGGCCTAACTATGGCTACACCTTC.